This T cell receptor (beta chain) was identified in a study of shared clonotypes between healthy human individuals. On the study more broadly: The plates for each donor numbered three CD4 naive, three CD4 memory, two CD8 naive and one CD8 memory.

The germline V gene encodes CDR1 SGDLS and CDR2 YYNGEE. The ends were cut back, 4 bases at V and 0 bases at J, with 5 bases in the middle. This CDR3 contains 13 residues. Findings of the study overall: Shared across several donors were roughly 5% of the naive CD4 clonotypes.

This clone appeared once. Its target is unknown. Original processing methods: ImmunoSEQ sequences covered only the junction and lacked quality scores; filtering therefore differed. The assay was immunoSEQ multiplex PCR, and TCRdb's table has in-frame clones only and misses some. V, J and clone size reflect that table, while D and trimming were determined from the DNA. The table has millions of clones, approximately 94% seen once. The naive CD8 fraction comprised CD45RO-negative cells positively selected for CCR7 and excluded terminally differentiated effector memory CD45RA+ cells. The chain links TRBV9 to TRBJ2-1; D is undetermined. The receptor comes from a man between 18 and 29 years old in good health. Some clones in this sample may be carry-over from other donors' samples. The sequencing sample was made of naive CD8+ T cells from PBMCs. The CDR3 bases are TGTGCCAGCAGCAGGGACTCCTACAATGAGCAGTTCTTC. It translates to CASSRDSYNEQFF.